This T cell receptor beta chain was found in a study of blood T cell repertoires in COVID-19. Overall study: Both acute and convalescent COVID-19 samples were obtained from the United States, Italy and Spain. Nucleic acid was either cDNA or gDNA, and it came from T cells, B-cell-depleted T cells, or PBMCs.

The junction had 16 bases not matched to a gene; V was cut back by 1 base and J by 7 bases. Germline V CDR1 and CDR2: SEHNR, FQNEAQ (reference sequence). CDR3 length equals 19 residues. Sequenced by immunoSEQ multiplex PCR; TCRdb stores in-frame clones only, minus some. The sample yields 200,000 to 300,000 clones, 80% to 90% seen once. The TCR comes from a man aged 55 to 70 with acute or convalescent COVID-19. The genes are TRBV7-9 and TRBJ1-5; TRBD1 agrees at 10 bases. The material sequenced was peripheral blood. The CDR3 coding sequence is TGTGCCAGCAGCTTAGGCCCGAAGGGGGGACAGGGGTTTCGACAGCCCCAGCATTTT. Its translation is CASSLGPKGGQGFRQPQHF.